A single sample gave rise to the 9 T cell receptor beta chains below, sequenced in a study of ipilimumab plus nivolumab after autologous stem cell transplantation. Assay used: immunoSEQ multiplex PCR; TCRdb lists only in-frame clones, some missing. Seen here are approximately 84,000 clones, about 83% observed once, and the top ten hold 2% to 2.5%. Sequencing used PBMCs, obtained in a trial of ipilimumab plus nivolumab as post-transplant consolidation. The receptors here all came from a male donor with diffuse large B-cell lymphoma.

This chain uses TRBV5-1 with TRBJ2-5; 14 nucleotides agree with TRBD2. This CDR3 spans 17 amino acids. Germline lookup yields CDR1 SGHRS and CDR2 YFSETQ. Unmatched junction bases numbered 6, after V lost 0 bases and J lost 5 bases. The CDR3 sequence: CASSLGLAGGPRETQYF. CDR3 sequence (DNA): TGCGCCAGCAGCTTGGGACTAGCGGGGGGGCCTCGCGAGACCCAGTACTTC.

This rearrangement joins TRBV27 to TRBJ1-2; D gene uncertain. CDR1 is MNHEY, CDR2 SMNVEV, per germline (reference sequence). The CDR3 has 13 amino acids. Trimming pared 1 base from V and 5 bases from J, leaving 8 bases between. This chain's CDR3 is CASSLYSGYGYTF. The CDR3 bases are TGTGCCAGCAGTTTATACAGCGGATATGGCTACACCTTC.

The chain carries TRBV6-5 and TRBJ1-2; D call uncertain. There are 15 residues in the CDR3. Between the trimmed V and J ends, which lost 2 bases and 4 bases, there was a span of 14 bases. CDR1 is MNHEY, CDR2 SVGAGI, per germline. The CDR3 nucleotides read TGTGCCAGCAGTTACCAAGTTGGGTTTGTCTATGGCTACACCTTC. Its translation is CASSYQVGFVYGYTF.

The chain uses TRBV5-1 and TRBJ1-3; D is undetermined. CDR1 is SGHRS, CDR2 YFSETQ, per germline. The V and J ends lost 0 bases and 2 bases respectively, with 6 bases between them. The CDR3 is made up of 14 amino acids. The CDR3 bases are TGCGCCAGCAGCTTGGATGGGCCTGGAAACACCATATATTTT. Translation: CASSLDGPGNTIYF.

The gene calls are TRBV5-6 and TRBJ2-6; possible D gene TRBD1, 6 bases. V lost 4 bases, J lost 0 bases, and 20 bases lay in between. The CDR3 is 19 amino acids. In germline, CDR1 is SGHDT, CDR2 YYEEEE. The CDR3 region has the DNA TGTGCCAGCAGCCTGAACCGTTGGGGGCAAGGCTCTGGGGCCAACGTCCTGACTTTC. It is translated as CASSLNRWGQGSGANVLTF.

This clone was recorded once. This chain connects TRBV7-8 to TRBJ2-1; D might be TRBD1 or TRBD2, each matching 5 bases. The CDR3 spans 16 residues. CDR1 and CDR2 from the germline V gene are SGHVS and FQNEAQ. V lost 0 bases and J 6 bases, leaving 15 bases between the germline ends. The CDR3 is CASSLAYLGDGNEQFF. As DNA, the CDR3 is TGTGCCAGCAGCTTAGCGTATCTGGGGGATGGCAATGAGCAGTTCTTC.

The rearrangement uses TRBV7-2 and TRBJ2-5; D might be TRBD2 (5 bases). Trimming removed 0 bases from V and 3 bases from J, with 8 bases in between. This CDR3 has 14 amino acids. Per germline, CDR1 SGHTA and CDR2 FQGNSA. Written as DNA, the CDR3 is TGTGCCAGCAGCTTAGCCGGGGTCAAAGAGACCCAGTACTTC. Translated: CASSLAGVKETQYF.

This clone showed up just a few times. The rearrangement joins TRBV6-6 to TRBJ2-5; D gene uncertain. The CDR3 sequence is 12 residues long. From germline, CDR1 is MNHNY and CDR2 SVGAGI (reference sequence). The V end was cut by 2 bases, the J end by 5 bases, with 6 bases between. CDR3 residues: CASSYAQETQYF. For the CDR3, the DNA is TGTGCCAGCAGTTACGCTCAGGAGACCCAGTACTTC.

The rearrangement uses TRBV18 and TRBJ1-5, with no clear D. The CDR3 sequence is 14 residues long. Germline V gives CDR1 KGHSH, CDR2 LQKENI. The ends were cut back, 3 bases at V and 3 bases at J, with 9 bases in the middle. The CDR3 is CASSPGEINQPQHF. The CDR3 nucleotides are TGTGCCAGCTCACCTGGGGAGATCAATCAGCCCCAGCATTTT.